These 15 T cell receptor beta chains were all obtained from the same sample, sequenced in a study of blood T cell repertoires in COVID-19. The method was immunoSEQ multiplex PCR; TCRdb's version includes in-frame clones alone and lacks a portion of them. Of 100,000 to 150,000 clones in the sample, about 85% are singletons; the top ten hold just over 6.5%. Sequencing used peripheral blood. Receptors originate from a man at least 80 years old with active or convalescent COVID-19.

This sequence joins TRBV5-1 and TRBJ2-1; D is ambiguous. Germline V lookup: CDR1 SGHRS, CDR2 YFSETQ. V was cut by 0 bases and J by 2 bases, with 9 bases left in between. CDR3 length equals 15 residues. The CDR3 here is CASSLAGATYNEQFF. CDR3 DNA: TGCGCCAGCAGCTTGGCAGGTGCTACCTACAATGAGCAGTTCTTC.

V is TRBV14 and J is TRBJ1-1; D is uncertain. This CDR3 has 16 amino acids. Germline CDR1 and CDR2: SGHDN and FVKESK. Trimming cost V 0 bases and J 3 bases, with 14 bases left between them. The CDR3 DNA reads TGTGCCAGCAGCCAAGATGGGAGCAGGAAATACACTGAAGCTTTCTTT. This sequence encodes CASSQDGSRKYTEAFF.

This chain links TRBV4-1 with TRBJ1-1; D unresolved. The CDR3 consists of 15 residues. Germline V gives CDR1 MGHRA, CDR2 YSYEKL. Trimming removed 0 bases from V and 6 bases from J, with 14 bases in between. CDR3 in amino acids: CASSQETSFGAEAFF. CDR3 DNA sequence: TGCGCCAGCAGCCAAGAGACATCCTTTGGCGCTGAAGCTTTCTTT.

The gene calls are TRBV6-5 and TRBJ1-5; 9 nucleotides match TRBD1. Looked up from germline, CDR1 is MNHEY and CDR2 is SVGAGI. The junction had 7 bases not matched to a gene; V was cut back by 11 bases and J by 5 bases. The CDR3 sequence is 13 residues long. The CDR3 DNA follows: TGTGCCGGACGGGACAGGGAGGATCAGCCCCAGCATTTT. This codes for CAGRDREDQPQHF.

This clone was detected once. The chain links TRBV11-2 to TRBJ1-2; tentatively, D is TRBD1 (5 bases). The CDR3 loop spans 13 amino acids. Trimming left V 0 bases short and J 3 bases short, with 5 bases between. The germline gives CDR1 SGHAT, CDR2 FQNNGV. The CDR3 sequence is CASSLDRDYGYTF. CDR3 bases: TGTGCCAGCAGCTTAGACAGGGACTATGGCTACACCTTC.

This chain links TRBV27 with TRBJ1-2, with D possibly TRBD1 on 5 matching bases. CDR3 length equals 13 residues. Germline CDR1 MNHEY, CDR2 SMNVEV (reference sequence). Trimming stripped 1 base from V and 8 bases from J, with 11 bases between. Here the CDR3 DNA reads TGTGCCAGCAGTTTATGGGGGGAACACGGCTACACCTTC. This encodes CASSLWGEHGYTF.

This clone has a count of ten or more. The chain recombines TRBV5-5 with TRBJ1-2; unclear D gene. There are 12 residues in the CDR3. CDR1 is SGHKS, CDR2 YYEKEE, per germline (reference sequence). Trimming pared 2 bases from V and 8 bases from J, leaving 10 bases between. The CDR3 nucleotides are TGTGCCAGCAGCTTCTCCGCGGAGGGCTACACCTTC. It codes for CASSFSAEGYTF. Based on the CDR3 plus reference TRBV5-5 and TRBJ1-2, the full variable domain is DAGVTQSPTHLIKTRGQQVTLRCSPISGHKSVSWYQQVLGQGPQFIFQYYEKEERGRGNFPDRFSARQFPNYSSELNVNALLLGDSALYLCASSFSAEGYTFGSGTRLTVV.

This rearrangement joins TRBV12-3 or TRBV12-4 to TRBJ2-7; 7 bases map to TRBD1. With 5 bases clipped from V and 6 bases from J, the junction kept 7 bases outside the gene matches. The CDR3 consists of 13 residues. CDR3: CASSPLQGSEQYF. The CDR3 DNA sequence: TGTGCCAGCAGTCCCTTACAGGGGAGCGAGCAGTACTTC.

J is TRBJ1-1 and V is TRBV6-2 or TRBV6-3, with unresolved D. This CDR3 has 13 residues. CDR1 MNHEY and CDR2 SVGEGT come from the germline V gene. V was pared by 2 bases and J by 1 base, with 5 bases between. DNA for the CDR3: TGTGCCAGCAGTTACCTCGGGAACACTGAAGCTTTCTTT. It codes for CASSYLGNTEAFF.

The chain couples TRBV2 to TRBJ1-2, with no clear D. Trimming took off 3 bases at V and 7 bases at J, with 15 bases between the two ends. Germline V gives CDR1 SNHLY, CDR2 FYNNEI. This CDR3 has 14 amino acids. The CDR3 coding sequence is TGTGCCAGCAGTGAGTCTCGACGGCCGGGTGGCTACACCTTC. It translates to CASSESRRPGGYTF.

The chain uses TRBV2 and TRBJ2-1, with 14 bases fitting TRBD2. Per the germline V gene, CDR1 is SNHLY and CDR2 is FYNNEI. V dropped 6 bases and J dropped 7; count of bases not matched to a gene: 5. The CDR3 spans 15 residues. The CDR3 bases are TGTGCCAGCAGCCGGACTAGCGGGGGGTTAAATGAGCAGTTCTTC. Residues: CASSRTSGGLNEQFF.

The chain has TRBV19 and TRBJ2-7; 7 bases are a match to TRBD2. This CDR3 comprises 14 residues. Germline trimming cut 11 bases from V and 5 bases from J; bases unmatched to any gene: 15. CDR1 and CDR2 from the germline V gene are LNHDA and SQIVND (reference sequence). The CDR3 DNA is TGTGCCTTCCTCCCTGGGGGGGGTTGGAACGAGCAGTACTTC. Translated, it gives CAFLPGGGWNEQYF. The entire variable domain, with the rest obtained from reference TRBV19 and TRBJ2-7, is as follows: DGGITQSPKYLFRKEGQNVTLSCEQNLNHDAMYWYRQDPGQGLRLIYYSQIVNDFQKGDIAEGYSVSREKKESFPLTVTSAQKNPTAFYLCAFLPGGGWNEQYFGPGTRLTVT.

The chain carries TRBV5-1 and TRBJ2-5; TRBD1 is a possible D gene (5 bases). Germline loops: CDR1 SGHRS, CDR2 YFSETQ. The CDR3 covers 14 residues. V lost 3 bases to trimming and J lost 1 base, with 10 bases between them. This chain's CDR3 is CASSYTGSQETQYF. The DNA of the CDR3 is TGCGCCAGCAGCTATACAGGCAGCCAAGAGACCCAGTACTTC.

In this sample, this clone turned up a few times. The V and J genes are TRBV27 and TRBJ2-7, with D maybe TRBD2 (5 bases). The V gene's germline CDR1 is MNHEY and CDR2 SMNVEV (reference sequence). The CDR3 runs to 13 residues. Deletions cut 8 bases from V and 4 bases from J, with 15 bases between. DNA of the CDR3: TGTGCCAGCGGGGAGCAGCCCGATTACGAGCAGTACTTC. Translated: CASGEQPDYEQYF.

Only a few counts were recorded for this clone. The V gene is TRBV9, the J gene TRBJ2-2, with 8 positions matching TRBD2. Per the germline V gene, CDR1 is SGDLS and CDR2 is YYNGEE. The J segment lost 6 bases and the V segment lost 4 bases, leaving 5 bases of the junction unmatched. The CDR3 covers 14 residues. CDR3 sequence reads: CASSPGLAAGELFF. As DNA, the CDR3 is TGTGCCAGCAGCCCCGGACTAGCAGCCGGGGAGCTGTTTTTT.